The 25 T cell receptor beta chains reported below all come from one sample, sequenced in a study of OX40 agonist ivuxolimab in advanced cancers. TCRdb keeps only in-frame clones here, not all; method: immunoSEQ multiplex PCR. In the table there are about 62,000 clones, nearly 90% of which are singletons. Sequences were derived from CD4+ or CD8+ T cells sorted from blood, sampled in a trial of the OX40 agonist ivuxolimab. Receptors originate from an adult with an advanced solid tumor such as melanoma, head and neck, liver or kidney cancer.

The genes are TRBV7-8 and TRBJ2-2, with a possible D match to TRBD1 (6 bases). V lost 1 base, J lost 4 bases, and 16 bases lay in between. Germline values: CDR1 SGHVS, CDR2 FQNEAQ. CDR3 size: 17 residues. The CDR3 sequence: CASSLGPPQGSTGELFF. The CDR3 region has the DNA TGTGCCAGCAGCTTAGGGCCCCCACAGGGATCCACCGGGGAGCTGTTTTTT.

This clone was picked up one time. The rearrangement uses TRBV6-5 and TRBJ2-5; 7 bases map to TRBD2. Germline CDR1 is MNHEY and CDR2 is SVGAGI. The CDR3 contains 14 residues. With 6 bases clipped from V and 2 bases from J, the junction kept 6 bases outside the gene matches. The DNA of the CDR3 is TGTGCCAGCAGACCTAGCGGAGCACAAGAGACCCAGTACTTC. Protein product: CASRPSGAQETQYF.

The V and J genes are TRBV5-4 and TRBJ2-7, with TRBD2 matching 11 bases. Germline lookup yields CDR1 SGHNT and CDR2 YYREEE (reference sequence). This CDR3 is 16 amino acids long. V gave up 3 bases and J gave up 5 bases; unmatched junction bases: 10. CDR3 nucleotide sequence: TGTGCCAGCAGCTATAGGCTAGCGGGAGGCTCGGACGAGCAGTACTTC. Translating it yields CASSYRLAGGSDEQYF.

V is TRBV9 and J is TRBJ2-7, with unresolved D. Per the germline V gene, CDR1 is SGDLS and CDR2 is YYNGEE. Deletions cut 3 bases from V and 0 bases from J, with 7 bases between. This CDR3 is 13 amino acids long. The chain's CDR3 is CASSEAPSYEQYF. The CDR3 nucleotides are TGTGCCAGCAGCGAGGCCCCCTCCTACGAGCAGTACTTC.

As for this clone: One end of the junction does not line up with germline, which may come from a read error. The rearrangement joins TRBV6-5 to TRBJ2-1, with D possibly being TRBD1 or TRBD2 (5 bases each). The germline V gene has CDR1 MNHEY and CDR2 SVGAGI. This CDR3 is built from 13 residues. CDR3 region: CAISEGLGNEQFF. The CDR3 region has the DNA TGTGCCATCAGTGAGGGGTTGGGGAATGAGCAGTTCTTC.

CDR3 DNA: TGTGCCAGCGCCCGGAGGGACCGGGATAATGAAAAACTGTTTTTT. This gives the protein CASARRDRDNEKLFF. V and J are TRBV19 and TRBJ1-4; possibly TRBD1 for D (5 bases). The CDR3 contains 15 residues. Germline lookup yields CDR1 LNHDA and CDR2 SQIVND (reference sequence). The V gene lost 9 bases and the J gene lost 4 bases, with 18 bases spanning the gap.

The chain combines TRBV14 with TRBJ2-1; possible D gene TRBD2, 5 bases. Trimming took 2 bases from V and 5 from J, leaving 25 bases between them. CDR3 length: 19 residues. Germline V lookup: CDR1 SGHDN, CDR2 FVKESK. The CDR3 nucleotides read TGTGCCAGCAGCCAACCCAGCGGCGAGTCCTCCCTTAGGAACAATGAGCAGTTCTTC. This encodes CASSQPSGESSLRNNEQFF. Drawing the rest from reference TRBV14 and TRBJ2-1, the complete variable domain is EAGVTQFPSHSVIEKGQTVTLRCDPISGHDNLYWYRRVMGKEIKFLLHFVKESKQDESGMPNNRFLAERTGGTYSTLKVQPAELEDSGVYFCASSQPSGESSLRNNEQFFGPGTRLTVL.

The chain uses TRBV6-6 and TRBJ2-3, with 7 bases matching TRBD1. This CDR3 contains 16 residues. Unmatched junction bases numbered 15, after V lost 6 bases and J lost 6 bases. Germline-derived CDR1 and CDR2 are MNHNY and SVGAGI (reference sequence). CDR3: CASSPGRGPVVDTQYF. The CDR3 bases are TGTGCCAGCAGCCCCGGAAGGGGGCCCGTGGTGGATACGCAGTATTTT.

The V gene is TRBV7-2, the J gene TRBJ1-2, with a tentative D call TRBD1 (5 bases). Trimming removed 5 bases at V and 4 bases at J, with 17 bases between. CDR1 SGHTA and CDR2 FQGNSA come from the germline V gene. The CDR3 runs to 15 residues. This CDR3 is CASSTAGRGIYGYTF. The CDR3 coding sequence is TGTGCCAGCAGCACCGCAGGGAGGGGCATCTATGGCTACACCTTC.

In DNA form, the CDR3 reads TGTGCCAGCAGTGAAGCCTGGGACTCCTACGAGCAGTACTTC. Residues: CASSEAWDSYEQYF. The rearrangement uses TRBV2 and TRBJ2-7; no definite D call. The CDR3 totals 14 residues. CDR1 is SNHLY and CDR2 is FYNNEI in the germline V gene. V was clipped by 0 bases and J by 0 bases, with 6 bases between them.

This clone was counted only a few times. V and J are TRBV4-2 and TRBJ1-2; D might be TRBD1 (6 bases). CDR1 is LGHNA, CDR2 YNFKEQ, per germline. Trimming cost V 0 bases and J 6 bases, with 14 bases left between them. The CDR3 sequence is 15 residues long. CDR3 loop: CASSQDGNRVDGYTF. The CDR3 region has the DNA TGTGCCAGCAGCCAAGATGGTAACAGGGTTGATGGCTACACCTTC.

The CDR3 sequence: CASSLDGRAHNEQFF. As DNA, the CDR3 is TGTGCCAGCAGCTTGGACGGGAGGGCCCACAATGAGCAGTTCTTC. The rearrangement links TRBV5-4 to TRBJ2-1, with TRBD2 matching over 8 bases. Germline assignment: CDR1 SGHNT and CDR2 YYREEE (reference sequence). The CDR3 is 15 residues long. After removal of 0 bases from V and 5 bases from J, the junction contained 4 bases not matched to a gene.

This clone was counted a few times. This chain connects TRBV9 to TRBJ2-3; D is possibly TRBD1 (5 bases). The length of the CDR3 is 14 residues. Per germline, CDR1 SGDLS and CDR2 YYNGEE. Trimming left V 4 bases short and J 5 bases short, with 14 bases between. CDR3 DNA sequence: TGTGCCAGCAGCTCCACTCCGCAGGGAGATACGCAGTATTTT. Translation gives CASSSTPQGDTQYF.

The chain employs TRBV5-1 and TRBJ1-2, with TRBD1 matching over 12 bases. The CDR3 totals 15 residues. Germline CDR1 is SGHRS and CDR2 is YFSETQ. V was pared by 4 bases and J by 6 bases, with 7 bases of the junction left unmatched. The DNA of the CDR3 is TGCGCCAGCAGCCCACCGGGACAGGGGGCCGATGGCTACACCTTC. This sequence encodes CASSPPGQGADGYTF.

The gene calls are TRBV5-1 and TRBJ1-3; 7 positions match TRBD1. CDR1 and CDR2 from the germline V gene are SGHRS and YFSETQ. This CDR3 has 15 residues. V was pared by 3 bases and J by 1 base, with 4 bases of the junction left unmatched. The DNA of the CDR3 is TGCGCCAGCAGCTACGGGACAGCTTCTGGAAACACCATATATTTT. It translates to CASSYGTASGNTIYF.

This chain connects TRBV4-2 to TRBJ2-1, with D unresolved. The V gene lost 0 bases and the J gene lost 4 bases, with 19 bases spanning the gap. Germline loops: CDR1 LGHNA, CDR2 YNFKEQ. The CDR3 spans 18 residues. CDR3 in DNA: TGTGCCAGCAGCCAAGAGGAACTATGGTCGTCAAAATACAATGAGCAGTTCTTC. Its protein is CASSQEELWSSKYNEQFF.

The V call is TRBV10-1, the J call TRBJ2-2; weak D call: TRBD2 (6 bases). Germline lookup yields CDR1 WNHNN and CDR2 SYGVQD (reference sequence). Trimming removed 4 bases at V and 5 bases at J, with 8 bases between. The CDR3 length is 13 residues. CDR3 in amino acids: CASSVGLTGELFF. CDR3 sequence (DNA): TGCGCCAGCAGTGTCGGACTAACCGGGGAGCTGTTTTTT.

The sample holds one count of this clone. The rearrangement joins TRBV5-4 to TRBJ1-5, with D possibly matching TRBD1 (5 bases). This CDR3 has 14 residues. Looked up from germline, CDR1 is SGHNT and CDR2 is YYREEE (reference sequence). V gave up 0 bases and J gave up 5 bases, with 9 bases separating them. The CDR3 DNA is TGTGCCAGCAGCTTGGGTGGGGCTTATCAGCCCCAGCATTTT. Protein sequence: CASSLGGAYQPQHF.

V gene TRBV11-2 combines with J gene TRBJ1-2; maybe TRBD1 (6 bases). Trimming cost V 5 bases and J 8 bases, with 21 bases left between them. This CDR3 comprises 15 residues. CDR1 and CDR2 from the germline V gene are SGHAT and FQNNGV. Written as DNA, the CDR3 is TGTGCCAGCAGCCAACTCATCGGCAGGGGACGAGGCTACACCTTC. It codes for CASSQLIGRGRGYTF. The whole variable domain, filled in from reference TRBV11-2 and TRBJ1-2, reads EAGVAQSPRYKIIEKRQSVAFWCNPISGHATLYWYQQILGQGPKLLIQFQNNGVVDDSQLPKDRFSAERLKGVDSTLKIQPAKLEDSAVYLCASSQLIGRGRGYTFGSGTRLTVV.

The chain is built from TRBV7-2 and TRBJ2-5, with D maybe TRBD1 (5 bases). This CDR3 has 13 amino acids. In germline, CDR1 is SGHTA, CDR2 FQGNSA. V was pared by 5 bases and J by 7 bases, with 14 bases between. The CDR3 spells CASSQGAVGTQYF. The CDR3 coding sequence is TGTGCCAGCAGCCAAGGGGCAGTAGGGACCCAGTACTTC.

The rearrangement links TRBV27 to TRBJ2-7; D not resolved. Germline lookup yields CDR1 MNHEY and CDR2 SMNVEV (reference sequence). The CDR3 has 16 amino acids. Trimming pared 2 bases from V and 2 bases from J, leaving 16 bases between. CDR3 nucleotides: TGTGCCAGCAGTTTAAAGGGCCTCCCCCCGACCTACGAGCAGTACTTC. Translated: CASSLKGLPPTYEQYF.

In DNA form, the CDR3 reads TGTGCCAGCAGCTCCCAGGGCCTCTATGGCTACACCTTC. Residues: CASSSQGLYGYTF. The chain uses TRBV7-9 and TRBJ1-2, with a weak D call TRBD1 (5 bases). Trimming left V 4 bases short and J 4 bases short, with 10 bases between. The CDR3 consists of 13 residues. CDR1 is SEHNR, CDR2 FQNEAQ, per germline (reference sequence).

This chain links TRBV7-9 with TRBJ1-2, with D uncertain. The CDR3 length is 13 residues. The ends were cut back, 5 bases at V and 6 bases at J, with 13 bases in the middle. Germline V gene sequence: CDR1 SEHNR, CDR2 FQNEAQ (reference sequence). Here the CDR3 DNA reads TGTGCCAGCAGCGTAACACTGGGCAATGGCTACACCTTC. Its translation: CASSVTLGNGYTF. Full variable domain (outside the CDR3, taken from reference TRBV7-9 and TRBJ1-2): DTGVSQNPRHKITKRGQNVTFRCDPISEHNRLYWYRQTLGQGPEFLTYFQNEAQLEKSRLLSDRFSAERPKGSFSTLEIQRTEQGDSAMYLCASSVTLGNGYTFGSGTRLTVV.

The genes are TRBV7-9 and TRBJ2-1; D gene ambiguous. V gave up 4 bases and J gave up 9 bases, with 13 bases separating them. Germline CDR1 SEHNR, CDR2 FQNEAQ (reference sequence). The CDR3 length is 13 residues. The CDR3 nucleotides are TGTGCCAGCAGCTCCTTAGGCGGTGGTGAGCAGTTCTTC. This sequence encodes CASSSLGGGEQFF.

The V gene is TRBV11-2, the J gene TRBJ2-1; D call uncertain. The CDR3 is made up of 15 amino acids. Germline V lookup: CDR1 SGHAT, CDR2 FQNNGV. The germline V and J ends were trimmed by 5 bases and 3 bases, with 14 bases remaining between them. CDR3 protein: CASSRSLIFYNEQFF. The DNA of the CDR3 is TGTGCCAGCAGCCGTAGCCTGATCTTCTACAATGAGCAGTTCTTC.